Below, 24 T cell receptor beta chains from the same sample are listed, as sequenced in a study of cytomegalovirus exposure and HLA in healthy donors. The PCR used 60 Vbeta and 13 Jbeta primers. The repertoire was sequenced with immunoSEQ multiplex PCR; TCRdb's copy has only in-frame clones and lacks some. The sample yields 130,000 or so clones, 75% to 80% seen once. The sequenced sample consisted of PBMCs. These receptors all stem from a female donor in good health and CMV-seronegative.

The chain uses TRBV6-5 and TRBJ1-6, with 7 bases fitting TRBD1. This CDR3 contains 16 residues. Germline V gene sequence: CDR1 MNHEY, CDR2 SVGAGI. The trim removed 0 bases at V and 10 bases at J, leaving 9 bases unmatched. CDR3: CASSYSKTGSDSPLHF. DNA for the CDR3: TGTGCCAGCAGTTACTCGAAGACAGGGTCTGACTCACCCCTCCACTTT.

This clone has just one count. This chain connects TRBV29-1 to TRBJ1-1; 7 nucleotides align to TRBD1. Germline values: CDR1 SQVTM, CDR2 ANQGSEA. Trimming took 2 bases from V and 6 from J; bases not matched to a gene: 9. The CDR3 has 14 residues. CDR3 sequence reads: CSVEFGQGVPEAFF. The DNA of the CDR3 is TGCAGCGTTGAATTTGGCCAGGGGGTTCCTGAAGCTTTCTTT.

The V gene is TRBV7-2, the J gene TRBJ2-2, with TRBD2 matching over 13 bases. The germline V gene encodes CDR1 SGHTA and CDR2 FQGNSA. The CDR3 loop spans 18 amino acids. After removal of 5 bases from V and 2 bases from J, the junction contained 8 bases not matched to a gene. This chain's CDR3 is CASSHPGLAGINTGELFF. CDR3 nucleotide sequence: TGTGCCAGCAGCCATCCGGGACTAGCGGGGATTAACACCGGGGAGCTGTTTTTT. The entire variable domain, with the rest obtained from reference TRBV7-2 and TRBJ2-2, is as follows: GAGVSQSPSNKVTEKGKDVELRCDPISGHTALYWYRQSLGQGLEFLIYFQGNSAPDKSGLPSDRFSAERTGGSVSTLTIQRTQQEDSAVYLCASSHPGLAGINTGELFFGEGSRLTVL.

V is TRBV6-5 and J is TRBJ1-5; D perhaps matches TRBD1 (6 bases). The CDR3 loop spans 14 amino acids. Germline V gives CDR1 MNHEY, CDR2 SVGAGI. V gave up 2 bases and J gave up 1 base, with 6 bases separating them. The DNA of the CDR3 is TGTGCCAGCAGTTACGGGGGCAGCAATCAGCCCCAGCATTTT. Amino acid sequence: CASSYGGSNQPQHF.

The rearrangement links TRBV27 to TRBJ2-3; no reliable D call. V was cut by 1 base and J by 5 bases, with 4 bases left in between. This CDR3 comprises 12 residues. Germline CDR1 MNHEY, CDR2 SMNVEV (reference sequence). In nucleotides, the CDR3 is TGTGCCAGCAGTTTATATCGAGATACGCAGTATTTT. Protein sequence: CASSLYRDTQYF.

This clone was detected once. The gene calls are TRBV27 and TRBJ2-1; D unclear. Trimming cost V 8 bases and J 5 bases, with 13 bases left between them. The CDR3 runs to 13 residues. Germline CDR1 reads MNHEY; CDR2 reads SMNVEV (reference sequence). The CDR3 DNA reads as TGTGCCAGCTGGTCTGTACACGACAATGAGCAGTTCTTC. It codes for CASWSVHDNEQFF.

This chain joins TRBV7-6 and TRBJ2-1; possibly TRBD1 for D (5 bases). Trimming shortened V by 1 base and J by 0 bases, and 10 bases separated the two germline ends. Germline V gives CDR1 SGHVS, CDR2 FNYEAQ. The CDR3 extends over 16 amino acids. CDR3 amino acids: CASSLEGRGSYNEQFF. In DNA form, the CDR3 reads TGTGCCAGCAGCTTAGAAGGAAGGGGCTCCTACAATGAGCAGTTCTTC.

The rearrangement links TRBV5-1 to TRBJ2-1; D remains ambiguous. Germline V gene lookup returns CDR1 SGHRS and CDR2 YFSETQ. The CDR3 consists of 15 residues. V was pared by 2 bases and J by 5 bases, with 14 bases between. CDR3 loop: CASSLRPGSNNEQFF. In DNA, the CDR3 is TGCGCCAGCAGCTTAAGACCCGGGTCAAACAATGAGCAGTTCTTC. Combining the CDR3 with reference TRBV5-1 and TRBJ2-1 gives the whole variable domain KAGVTQTPRYLIKTRGQQVTLSCSPISGHRSVSWYQQTPGQGLQFLFEYFSETQRNKGNFPGRFSGRQFSNSRSEMNVSTLELGDSALYLCASSLRPGSNNEQFFGPGTRLTVL.

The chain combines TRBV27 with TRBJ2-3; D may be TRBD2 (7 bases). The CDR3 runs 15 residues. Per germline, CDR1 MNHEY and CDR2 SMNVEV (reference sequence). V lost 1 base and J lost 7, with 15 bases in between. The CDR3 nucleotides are TGTGCCAGCAGTTTATTTGGGGGGGGCGGGTATACGCAGTATTTT. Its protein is CASSLFGGGGYTQYF.

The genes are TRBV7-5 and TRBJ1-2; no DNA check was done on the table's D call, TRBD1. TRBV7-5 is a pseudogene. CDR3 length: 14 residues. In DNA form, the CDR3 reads TGTGCCAGCAGCCGACAGGGGGCTAACTATGGCTACACCTTC. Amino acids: CASSRQGANYGYTF.

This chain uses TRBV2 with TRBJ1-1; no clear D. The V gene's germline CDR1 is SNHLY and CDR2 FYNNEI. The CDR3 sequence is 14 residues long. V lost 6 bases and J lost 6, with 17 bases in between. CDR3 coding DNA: TGTGCCAGCAGGGAGGGTGGGCTTGTCCCTGAAGCTTTCTTT. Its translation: CASREGGLVPEAFF.

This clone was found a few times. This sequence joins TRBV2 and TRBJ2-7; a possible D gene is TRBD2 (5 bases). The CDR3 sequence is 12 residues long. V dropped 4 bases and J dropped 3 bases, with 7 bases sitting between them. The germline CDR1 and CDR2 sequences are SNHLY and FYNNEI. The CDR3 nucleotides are TGTGCCAGCAGTGCCGGGAACTACGAGCAGTACTTC. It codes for CASSAGNYEQYF.

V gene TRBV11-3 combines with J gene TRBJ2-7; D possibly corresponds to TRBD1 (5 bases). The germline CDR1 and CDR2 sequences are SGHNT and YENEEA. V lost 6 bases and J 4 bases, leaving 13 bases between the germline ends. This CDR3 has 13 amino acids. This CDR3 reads CASRTRPGYEQYF. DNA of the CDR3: TGTGCCAGCAGAACCCGCCCAGGGTACGAGCAGTACTTC.

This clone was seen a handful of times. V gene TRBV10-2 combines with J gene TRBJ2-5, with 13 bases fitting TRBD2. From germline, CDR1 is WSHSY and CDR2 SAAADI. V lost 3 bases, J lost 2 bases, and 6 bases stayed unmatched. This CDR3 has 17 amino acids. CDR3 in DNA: TGCGCCAGCAGTGACCTGCGGACTAGCGGGGGTCAAGAGACCCAGTACTTC. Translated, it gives CASSDLRTSGGQETQYF.

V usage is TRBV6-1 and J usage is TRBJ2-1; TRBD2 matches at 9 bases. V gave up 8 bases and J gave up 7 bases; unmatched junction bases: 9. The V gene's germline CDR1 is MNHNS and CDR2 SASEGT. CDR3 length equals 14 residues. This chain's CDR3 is CASLLAGVLNEQFF. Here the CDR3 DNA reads TGTGCCAGCCTATTAGCGGGAGTCTTAAATGAGCAGTTCTTC.

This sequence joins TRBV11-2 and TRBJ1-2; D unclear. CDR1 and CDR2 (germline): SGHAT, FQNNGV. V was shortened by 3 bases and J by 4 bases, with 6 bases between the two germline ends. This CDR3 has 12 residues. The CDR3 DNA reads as TGTGCCAGCAGCTTCACAGCCTATGGCTACACCTTC. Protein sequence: CASSFTAYGYTF.

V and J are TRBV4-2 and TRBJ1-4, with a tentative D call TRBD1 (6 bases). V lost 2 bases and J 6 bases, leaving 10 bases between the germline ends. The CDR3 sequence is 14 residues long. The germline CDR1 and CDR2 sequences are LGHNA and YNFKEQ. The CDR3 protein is CASSQNRDYEKLFF. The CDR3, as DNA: TGTGCCAGCAGCCAAAACAGGGATTATGAAAAACTGTTTTTT.

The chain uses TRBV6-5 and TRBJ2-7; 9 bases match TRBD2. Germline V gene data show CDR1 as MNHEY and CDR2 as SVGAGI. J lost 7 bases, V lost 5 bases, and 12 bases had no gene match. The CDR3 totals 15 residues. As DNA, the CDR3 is TGTGCCAGCAGTCCCCGGGGGGGCGGGAGGGGAGAGCAGTACTTC. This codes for CASSPRGGGRGEQYF.

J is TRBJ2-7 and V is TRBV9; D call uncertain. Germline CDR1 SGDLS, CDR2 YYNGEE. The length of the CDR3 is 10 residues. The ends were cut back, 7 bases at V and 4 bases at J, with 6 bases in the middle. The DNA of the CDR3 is TGTGCCAGCGGAGAATACGAGCAGTACTTC. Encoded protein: CASGEYEQYF.

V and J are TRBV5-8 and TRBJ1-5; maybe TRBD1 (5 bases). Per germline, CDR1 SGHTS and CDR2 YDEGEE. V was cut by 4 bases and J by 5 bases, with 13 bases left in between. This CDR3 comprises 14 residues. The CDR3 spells CASSHFQGYQPQHF. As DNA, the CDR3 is TGTGCCAGCAGCCATTTCCAGGGTTATCAGCCCCAGCATTTT.

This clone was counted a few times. The DNA for the CDR3 is TGTGCCAGCAGCTTCCTATCCTCGGATACGCAGTATTTT. As protein: CASSFLSSDTQYF. The chain employs TRBV11-3 and TRBJ2-3; no firm D call. Trimming took off 3 bases at V and 6 bases at J, with 10 bases between the two ends. CDR1 SGHNT and CDR2 YENEEA come from the germline V gene. The CDR3 is made up of 13 amino acids. The full variable domain, in which reference TRBV11-3 and TRBJ2-3 provide the parts outside the CDR3, is EAGVVQSPRYKIIEKKQPVAFWCNPISGHNTLYWYLQNLGQGPELLIRYENEEAVDDSQLPKDRFSAERLKGVDSTLKIQPAELGDSAVYLCASSFLSSDTQYFGPGTRLTVL.

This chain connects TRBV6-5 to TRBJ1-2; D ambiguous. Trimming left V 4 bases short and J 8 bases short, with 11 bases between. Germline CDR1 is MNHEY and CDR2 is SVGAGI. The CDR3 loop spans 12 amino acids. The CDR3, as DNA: TGTGCCAGCAGTTCGGGAGTAGAAGGCTACACCTTC. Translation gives CASSSGVEGYTF.

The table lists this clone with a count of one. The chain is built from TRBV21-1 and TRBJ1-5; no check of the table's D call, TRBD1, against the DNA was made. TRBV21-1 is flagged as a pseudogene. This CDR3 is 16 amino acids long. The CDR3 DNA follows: TGTGCCAGCAGCAAAAAAGCGCTACAGGGGAATCAGCCCCAGCATTTT. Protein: CASSKKALQGNQPQHF.

The CDR3 reads CASSPTGQETQYF. CDR3 bases: TGTGCCAGCAGCCCGACTGGACAAGAGACCCAGTACTTC. The J gene is TRBJ2-5, the V gene TRBV5-4; D unresolved. The V gene lost 4 bases and the J gene lost 2 bases, with 9 bases spanning the gap. Germline CDR1 reads SGHNT; CDR2 reads YYREEE (reference sequence). The CDR3 is 13 amino acids.